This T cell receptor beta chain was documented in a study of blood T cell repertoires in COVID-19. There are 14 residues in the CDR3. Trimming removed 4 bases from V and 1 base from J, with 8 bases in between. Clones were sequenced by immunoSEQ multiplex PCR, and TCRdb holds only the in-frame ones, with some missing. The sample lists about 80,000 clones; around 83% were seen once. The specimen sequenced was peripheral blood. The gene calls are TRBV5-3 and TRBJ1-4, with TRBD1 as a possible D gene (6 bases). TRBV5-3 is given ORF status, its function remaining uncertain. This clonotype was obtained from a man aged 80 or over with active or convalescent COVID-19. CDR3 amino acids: CARSHRETNEKLFF. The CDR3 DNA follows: TGTGCCAGAAGCCACAGGGAAACTAATGAAAAACTGTTTTTT.